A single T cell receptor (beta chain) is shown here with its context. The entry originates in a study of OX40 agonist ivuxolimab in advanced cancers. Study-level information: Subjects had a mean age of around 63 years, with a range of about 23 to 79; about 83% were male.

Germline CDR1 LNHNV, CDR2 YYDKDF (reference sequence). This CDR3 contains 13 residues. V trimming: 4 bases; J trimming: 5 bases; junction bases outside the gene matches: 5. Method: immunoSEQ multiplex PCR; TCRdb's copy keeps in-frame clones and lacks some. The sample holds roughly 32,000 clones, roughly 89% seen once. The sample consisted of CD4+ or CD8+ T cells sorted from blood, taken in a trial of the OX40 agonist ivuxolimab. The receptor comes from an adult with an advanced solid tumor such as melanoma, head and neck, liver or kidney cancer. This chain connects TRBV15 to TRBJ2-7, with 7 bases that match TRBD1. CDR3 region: CATSKDRVNEQYF. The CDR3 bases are TGTGCCACCAGCAAAGACAGGGTTAACGAGCAGTACTTC.